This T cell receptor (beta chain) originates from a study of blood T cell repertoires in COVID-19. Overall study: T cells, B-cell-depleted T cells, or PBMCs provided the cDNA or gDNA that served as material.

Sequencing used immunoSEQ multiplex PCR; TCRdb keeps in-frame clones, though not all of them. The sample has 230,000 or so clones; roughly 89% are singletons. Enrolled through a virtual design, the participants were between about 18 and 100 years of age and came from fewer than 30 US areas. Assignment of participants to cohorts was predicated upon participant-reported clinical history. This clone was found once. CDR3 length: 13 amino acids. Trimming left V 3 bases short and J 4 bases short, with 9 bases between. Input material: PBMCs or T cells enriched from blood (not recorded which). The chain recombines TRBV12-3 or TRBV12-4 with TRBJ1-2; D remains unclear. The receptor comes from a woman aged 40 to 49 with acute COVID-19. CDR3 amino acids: CASSFRSSYGYTF. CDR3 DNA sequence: TGTGCCAGCAGTTTCCGGAGCAGCTATGGCTACACCTTC.